This TCR beta chain was captured in a study of blood T cell repertoires in COVID-19. The germline gives CDR1 LNHDA, CDR2 SQIVND (reference sequence). This CDR3 region has 13 residues. With V trimmed by 8 bases and J by 6 bases, 4 bases remained unmatched. Assay: immunoSEQ multiplex PCR; the TCRdb copy retains only in-frame clones and omits some. The data contain roughly 200,000 clones, 65% to 90% of them singletons. Sequencing input: PBMCs or T cells enriched from blood (not recorded which). The chain has TRBV19 and TRBJ2-1; TRBD2 matches at 10 bases. The TCR sequence derives from a woman aged 60 to 75 with acute COVID-19. The CDR3 region has the DNA TGTGCCAGTCGGTTAGCGGGAGGCAATGAGCAGTTCTTC. Translating it yields CASRLAGGNEQFF.